The present TCR beta chain was sequenced within a study of a mutant IDH1 vaccine in newly diagnosed glioma. Study-level background: Prior therapy was radiotherapy, temozolomide, or both; most received both.

Time point meaning: week 23, last vaccination. A 20-mer mutant IDH1 peptide at 300 ug was injected subcutaneously with topical imiquimod. Every donor had a new WHO grade 3 or 4 astrocytoma that was IDH1-mutant, with loss of nuclear ATRX. V lost 6 bases and J 10 bases, leaving 13 bases between the germline ends. The CDR3 extends over 12 amino acids. CDR1 is LNHNV, CDR2 YYDKDF, per germline (reference sequence). About this clone: The antigen remains undetermined.

Clones were sequenced by immunoSEQ multiplex PCR, and TCRdb holds only the in-frame ones, with some missing. Among 29,000 or so clones listed, 75% to 90% were seen once. The sequencing here drew on PBMCs, taken from a glioma patient whose treatment included an IDH1 peptide vaccine. The origin of this receptor is a woman between 18 and 30 years old with glioma. The rearrangement links TRBV15 to TRBJ2-1, with TRBD1 as a possible D gene (6 bases). CDR3 in amino acids: CATSTGFREQFF. Written as DNA, the CDR3 is TGTGCCACCAGTACAGGGTTCAGAGAGCAGTTCTTC.